What follows are 19 T cell receptor beta chains derived from one specimen sequenced in a study of human T cells and chemical hapten exposure (TCRdb year 2021). The library was obtained by RACE. This sample was sequenced with a NextSeq 500. TCRdb passed the public sequencing reads through fastp at Q25 and MiXCR, retaining productive beta sequences. Here each entry gathers all rows of one CDR3 protein and keeps the most common genes and DNA. Here the sample has about 120,000 distinct CDR3 sequences; approximately 12% occur a single time. Of the sample, approximately 2.8% falls within the top ten clones. Explained via the paper, the time point label denotes: pre-sensitization, week 0. The treatment or condition label corresponds to: therapeutic diphenylcyclopropenone sensitization with weekly scalp DPC. This specimen consisted of whole blood, obtained in connection with sensitization to the hapten diphenylcyclopropenone (DPC). The receptors were sampled from a woman younger than 30 with alopecia areata. Some clones in this sample may be carry-over from other donors' samples.

This clonotype has only a few counts. This sequence joins TRBV7-6 and TRBJ1-5; no clear D gene. The V gene's germline CDR1 is SGHVS and CDR2 FNYEAQ. The V gene lost 5 bases and the J gene lost 1 base, with 12 bases spanning the gap. The CDR3 extends over 15 amino acids. The CDR3 reads CASSPLLRSNQPQHF. CDR3 coding DNA: TGTGCCAGCAGCCCCCTTCTGAGGAGCAATCAGCCCCAGCATTTT.

The rearrangement joins TRBV15 to TRBJ1-6; D is unresolved. Germline V CDR1 and CDR2: LNHNV, YYDKDF (reference sequence). The CDR3 runs 17 residues. Between the trimmed V and J ends, which lost 0 bases and 8 bases, there was a span of 17 bases. CDR3 nucleotide sequence: TGTGCCACCAGCAGAGACCTCAGGCTTGAAGCCGATTCACCCCTCCACTTT. Encoded protein: CATSRDLRLEADSPLHF.

This clonotype came up many times. The chain uses TRBV27 and TRBJ1-2; D remains unclear. This CDR3 contains 13 residues. With 3 bases removed from V and 1 base from J, the gap between germline ends came to 6 bases. CDR1 is MNHEY, CDR2 SMNVEV, per germline (reference sequence). CDR3 sequence: CASSFSFNYGYTF. CDR3 coding DNA: TGTGCCAGCAGTTTTTCATTTAACTATGGCTACACCTTC.

Ten or more counts support this clonotype. The rearrangement joins TRBV5-6 to TRBJ2-7, with D perhaps TRBD1 (5 bases). The germline gives CDR1 SGHDT, CDR2 YYEEEE. This CDR3 contains 13 residues. The V end lost 1 base, the J end lost 2 bases, and 7 bases lay between the germline ends. The CDR3 loop reads CASSLTGTYEQYF. The CDR3 region has the DNA TGTGCCAGCAGCTTGACAGGCACCTACGAGCAGTACTTC.

The rearrangement joins TRBV2 to TRBJ1-4; 9 bases agree with TRBD1. V was pared by 9 bases and J by 7 bases, with 6 bases of the junction left unmatched. CDR1 and CDR2 (germline): SNHLY, FYNNEI. CDR3 size: 13 residues. The CDR3 bases are TGTGCCAGACGGACAGGGGTGGGTGAAAAACTGTTTTTT. This encodes CARRTGVGEKLFF.

This clonotype has only a few counts. The V gene is TRBV9, the J gene TRBJ2-5; 7 bases fit TRBD2. CDR1 SGDLS and CDR2 YYNGEE come from the germline V gene. The CDR3 totals 18 residues. Trimming removed 0 bases from V and 2 bases from J; junction bases left unmatched: 13. The CDR3 sequence: CASSVVQRLAAPQETQYF. The CDR3 DNA sequence: TGTGCCAGCAGCGTAGTTCAAAGGCTAGCGGCCCCTCAAGAGACCCAGTACTTC.

This clonotype was found many times. The chain joins TRBV12-3 or TRBV12-4 to TRBJ1-1; the D gene is possibly TRBD1 (6 bases). The germline V and J ends were trimmed by 8 bases and 6 bases, with 16 bases remaining between them. This CDR3 is 13 amino acids long. The CDR3 region has the DNA TGTGCCAGCCGAGGGGGGGGCTTGGCTGAAGCTTTCTTT. Protein product: CASRGGGLAEAFF.

This clonotype was observed at least ten times. The chain uses TRBV20-1 and TRBJ2-5; 9 nucleotides match TRBD2. Germline V CDR1 and CDR2: DFQATT, SNEGSKA (reference sequence). Unmatched junction bases numbered 3, after V lost 0 bases and J lost 1 base. The length of the CDR3 is 15 residues. The CDR3 DNA is TGCAGTGCTAGAGATAGCGGGGGCCTCCAAGAGACCCAGTACTTC. This sequence encodes CSARDSGGLQETQYF.

This clonotype was recorded many times. The chain uses TRBV14 and TRBJ1-2, with D tentatively TRBD1 (6 bases). Deletions cut 3 bases from V and 4 bases from J, with 15 bases between. Germline CDR1 and CDR2: SGHDN and FVKESK. The CDR3 contains 15 residues. The CDR3 DNA reads as TGTGCCAGCAGCCACTTATACAGGGTACCCTATGGCTACACCTTC. This encodes CASSHLYRVPYGYTF.

This clonotype turned up a few times. The V call is TRBV6-2 or TRBV6-3, the J call TRBJ1-5, with D uncertain. Trimming took 7 bases from V and 5 from J, leaving 15 bases between them. The CDR3 runs to 14 residues. Germline CDR1 MNHEY, CDR2 SVGEGT. The CDR3 nucleotides read TGTGCCAGCACCAAAGGAAGAAGGGATCAGCCCCAGCATTTT. Translating it yields CASTKGRRDQPQHF.

The table lists this clonotype with many counts. The chain is built from TRBV9 and TRBJ1-4; 7 positions match TRBD1. V gave up 3 bases and J gave up 0 bases; unmatched junction bases: 2. Germline V lookup: CDR1 SGDLS, CDR2 YYNGEE. The CDR3 contains 15 residues. The CDR3 spells CASSGQGATNEKLFF. CDR3 nucleotides: TGTGCCAGCAGCGGACAGGGAGCAACTAATGAAAAACTGTTTTTT.

The rearrangement links TRBV21-1 to TRBJ1-3; the D call in the table, TRBD1, was not verified against the DNA. TRBV21-1 is classified as a pseudogene. The CDR3 runs to 16 residues. CDR3 sequence: CASSNQDTYSGNTIYF. In DNA, the CDR3 is TGTGCCAGCAGCAATCAGGACACCTACTCTGGAAACACCATATATTTT.

This clonotype was seen repeatedly, ten times or more. CDR3 nucleotides: TGCAGTGCTCCTAGCGGGGGCGTAGCCAAAAACATTCAGTACTTC. It is translated as CSAPSGGVAKNIQYF. The chain has TRBV20-1 and TRBJ2-4; 10 bases map to TRBD2. This CDR3 has 15 residues. The germline V gene encodes CDR1 DFQATT and CDR2 SNEGSKA (reference sequence). With V trimmed by 5 bases and J by 0 bases, 4 bases remained unmatched.

The chain employs TRBV11-2 and TRBJ2-1; D could derive from TRBD1 or TRBD2 (5 bases each). Germline CDR1 and CDR2: SGHAT and FQNNGV. The germline V and J ends were trimmed by 5 bases and 0 bases, with 14 bases remaining between them. CDR3 length equals 16 residues. This chain's CDR3 is CASSRNQGPSYNEQFF. The CDR3, as DNA: TGTGCCAGCAGCCGAAACCAGGGACCCTCCTACAATGAGCAGTTCTTC.

This clonotype came up a few times. The chain carries TRBV7-8 and TRBJ2-5; 7 bases are shared with TRBD1. With 4 bases clipped from V and 5 bases from J, the junction kept 19 bases outside the gene matches. The CDR3 has 18 amino acids. CDR1 and CDR2 from the germline V gene are SGHVS and FQNEAQ. CDR3 bases: TGTGCCAGCAGCTCTAGGGCCGGCGCGAGGGGGCGCAAGGAGACCCAGTACTTC. It encodes CASSSRAGARGRKETQYF.

V usage is TRBV9 and J usage is TRBJ1-2; 11 bases fit TRBD1. CDR1 SGDLS and CDR2 YYNGEE come from the germline V gene. With V trimmed by 0 bases and J by 6 bases, 4 bases remained unmatched. The CDR3 spans 15 residues. CDR3 loop: CASSVADRGRDGYTF. For the CDR3, the DNA is TGTGCCAGCAGCGTAGCGGACAGGGGGCGAGATGGCTACACCTTC. Based on the CDR3 plus reference TRBV9 and TRBJ1-2, the full variable domain is DSGVTQTPKHLITATGQRVTLRCSPRSGDLSVYWYQQSLDQGLQFLIQYYNGEERAKGNILERFSAQQFPDLHSELNLSSLELGDSALYFCASSVADRGRDGYTFGSGTRLTVV.

In this sample, this clonotype turned up a few times. This chain links TRBV7-2 with TRBJ2-3, with 7 bases lining up with TRBD1. J lost 0 bases, V lost 0 bases, and 6 bases had no gene match. The CDR3 is 17 amino acids. Germline CDR1 is SGHTA and CDR2 is FQGNSA. Here the CDR3 DNA reads TGTGCCAGCAGCTTAGCCGGGACAGTCCCTAGCACAGATACGCAGTATTTT. This encodes CASSLAGTVPSTDTQYF.

The sample holds a few counts of this clonotype. The chain has TRBV6-4 and TRBJ2-7, with D perhaps assigned TRBD1 or TRBD2 (5 bases each). Germline CDR1 reads MRHNA; CDR2 reads SNTAGT. The CDR3 length is 16 residues. V was pared by 8 bases and J by 3 bases, with 23 bases between. The CDR3 DNA reads as TGTGCCAGCTCTGGGACGTTGGCCCGGGATTTCTACGAGCAGTACTTC. Its protein is CASSGTLARDFYEQYF.

This clonotype was observed a few times. The V gene is TRBV11-2, the J gene TRBJ2-3; 8 bases are shared with TRBD2. CDR3 length: 17 amino acids. Germline V CDR1 and CDR2: SGHAT, FQNNGV. V lost 5 bases, J lost 5 bases, and 15 bases stayed unmatched. CDR3 protein: CASSQRSGGTGEDTQYF. For the CDR3, the DNA is TGTGCCAGCAGCCAACGGAGCGGGGGAACCGGAGAAGATACGCAGTATTTT.